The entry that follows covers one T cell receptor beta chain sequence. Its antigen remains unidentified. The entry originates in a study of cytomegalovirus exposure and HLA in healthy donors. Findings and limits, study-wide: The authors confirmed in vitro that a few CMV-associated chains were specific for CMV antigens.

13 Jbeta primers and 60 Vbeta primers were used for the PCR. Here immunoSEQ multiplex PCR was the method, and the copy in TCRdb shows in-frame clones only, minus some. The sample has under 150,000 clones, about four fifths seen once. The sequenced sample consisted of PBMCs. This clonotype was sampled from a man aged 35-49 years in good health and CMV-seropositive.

The CDR3 protein is CASSRLGPHNEQFF. For the CDR3, the DNA is TGTGCCAGCAGCCGTCTTGGGCCCCATAATGAGCAGTTCTTC. The gene calls are TRBV7-2 and TRBJ2-1; no firm D call. V was cut by 5 bases and J by 7 bases, with 15 bases left in between. The CDR3 is 14 amino acids. Germline V CDR1 and CDR2: SGHTA, FQGNSA.